This T cell receptor beta chain was captured by sequencing in a study of regulatory T cells in long-lasting Graves disease. V was shortened by 7 bases and J by 2 bases, with 17 bases between the two germline ends. This CDR3 region has 16 residues. From germline, CDR1 is LNHDA and CDR2 SQIVND (reference sequence). Time point: newly diagnosed GD, antithyroid drugs for less than 3 months. RNA from PBMCs was the source of the TCR library. Arm-PCR of CDR3 regions and iRepertoire HTBI primers were used to build TCR beta libraries. One entry per CDR3 protein results from TCRdb running MiXCR on the multiplex PCR reads. The sample carries about 620,000 distinct CDR3 sequences, less than 20% recorded once. The same data also contributed to another study, on T cells in Graves' hyperthyroidism and ophthalmopathy.

This TCR was sampled from a woman aged 30 to 39 with Graves disease. The source was peripheral blood mononuclear cells (PBMCs), collected at new diagnosis, from a patient treated with antithyroid drugs. The J gene is TRBJ2-2, the V gene TRBV19; D is unclear. CDR3 DNA: TGTGCCAGTACAGGTCGGCGCCCGACTAACACCGGGGAGCTGTTTTTT. It yields the protein CASTGRRPTNTGELFF.